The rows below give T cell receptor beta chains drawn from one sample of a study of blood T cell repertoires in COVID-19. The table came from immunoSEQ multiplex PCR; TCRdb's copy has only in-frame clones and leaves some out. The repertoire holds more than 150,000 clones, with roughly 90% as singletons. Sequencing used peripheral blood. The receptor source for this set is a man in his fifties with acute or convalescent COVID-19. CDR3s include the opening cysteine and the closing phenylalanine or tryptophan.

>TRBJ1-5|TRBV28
CASSLRRGQPQHF
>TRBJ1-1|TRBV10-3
CAISSNTEAFF
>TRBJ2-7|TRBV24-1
CATSEGPGQGISYEQYF
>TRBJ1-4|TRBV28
CASSFVNEKLFF
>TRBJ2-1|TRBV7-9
CASSLSTGLNEQFF
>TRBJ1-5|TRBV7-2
CASSFAGNQPQHF
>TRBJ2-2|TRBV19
CASSQNTGELFF
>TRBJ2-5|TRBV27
CASSSLAASQETQYF
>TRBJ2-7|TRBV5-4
CASSSAGQGTGEQYF
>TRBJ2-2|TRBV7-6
CASSLLRSEDFGELFF
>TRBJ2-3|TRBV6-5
CASSYSGQGVTDTQYF
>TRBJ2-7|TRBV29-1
CSVSKQTSGYEQYF
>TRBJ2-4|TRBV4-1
CASSQVRQGANIQYF
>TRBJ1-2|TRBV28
CASNTGGSGYTF
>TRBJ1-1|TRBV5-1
CASSLARSTVNTEAFF
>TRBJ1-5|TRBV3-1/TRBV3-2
CASSLGTGDQPQHF
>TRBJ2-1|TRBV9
CASSVSGGEANEQFF
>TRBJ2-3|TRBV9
CASSVSGGNTDTQYF
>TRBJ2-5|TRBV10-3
CAISPGTGWETQYF
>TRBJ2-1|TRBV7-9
CASSLVASGYNEQFF
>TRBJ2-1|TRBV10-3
CAISDGQAYNEQFF
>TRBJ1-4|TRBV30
CAWRVVGEKLFF
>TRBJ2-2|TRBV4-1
CASRGVVAGELFF
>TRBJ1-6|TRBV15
CATSNRKTNSPLHF
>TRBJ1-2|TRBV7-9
CASSSKGISGGYTF
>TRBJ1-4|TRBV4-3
CASSQEIQGHEKLFF
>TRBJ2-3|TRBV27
CASSFNRLAGPSTQYF
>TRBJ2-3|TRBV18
CASSPQGQGEYF
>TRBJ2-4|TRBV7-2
CASSFSGGAKNIQYF
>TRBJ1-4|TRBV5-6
CASSSASGSLGEKLFF
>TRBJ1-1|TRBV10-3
CAISEDGVGMNTEAFF
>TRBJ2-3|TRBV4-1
CASSQSLLAGVTDTQYF
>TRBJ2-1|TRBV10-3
CAISEVDFSGGNNEQFF
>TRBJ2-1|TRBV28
CASSYSYRDNEQFF
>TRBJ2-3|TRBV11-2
CASSLDFLAGGWTDTQYF
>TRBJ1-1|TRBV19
CASSSGLQFTEAFF
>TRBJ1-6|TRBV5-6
CASSPGGNDSPLHF
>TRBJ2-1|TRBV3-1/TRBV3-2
CASSQDNRRGEQFF
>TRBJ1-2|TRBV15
CATSRDYVRGQSGYTF
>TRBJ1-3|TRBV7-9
CASSLDRVSGNTIYF
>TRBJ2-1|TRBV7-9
CASSLDAGPYNEQFF
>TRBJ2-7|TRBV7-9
CASSSQGDEQYF
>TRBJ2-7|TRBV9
CASSVGSGRAFYEQYF
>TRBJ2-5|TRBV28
CASSLFQTGTGRHETQYF
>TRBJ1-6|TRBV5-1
CASSRLGDSPLHF
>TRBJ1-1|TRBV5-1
CASSLDQGWTEAFF
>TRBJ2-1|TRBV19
CASSSGRAYNEQFF